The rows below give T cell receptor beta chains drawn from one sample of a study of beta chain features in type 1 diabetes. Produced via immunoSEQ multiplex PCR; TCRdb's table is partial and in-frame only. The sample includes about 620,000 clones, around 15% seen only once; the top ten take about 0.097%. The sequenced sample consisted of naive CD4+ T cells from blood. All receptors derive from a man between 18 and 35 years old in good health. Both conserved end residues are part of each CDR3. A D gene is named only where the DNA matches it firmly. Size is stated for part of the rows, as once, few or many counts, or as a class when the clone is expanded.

CDR3: CASSPRGGEQETQYF
DNA: TGTGCCAGCAGCCCCCGCGGCGGGGAACAAGAGACCCAGTACTTC
J: TRBJ2-5
size: -
V: TRBV7-2
length: 15
D: -

CDR3: CASSSGQGDTGELFF
DNA: TGTGCCAGCAGCTCAGGACAGGGAGACACCGGGGAGCTGTTTTTT
J: TRBJ2-2
size: -
V: TRBV7-9
length: 15
D: TRBD1

CDR3: CASSRGPEAFF
DNA: TGTGCCAGCAGTCGAGGGCCTGAAGCTTTCTTT
J: TRBJ1-1
size: -
V: TRBV28
length: 11
D: -

CDR3: CASSPDTDTQYF
DNA: TGTGCCAGCAGCCCAGACACAGATACGCAGTATTTT
J: TRBJ2-3
size: -
V: TRBV5-4
length: 12
D: -

CDR3: CASSVRDRVNQPQHF
DNA: TGTGCCAGTTCGGTACGGGACAGGGTCAATCAGCCCCAGCATTTT
J: TRBJ1-5
size: few
V: TRBV19
length: 15
D: TRBD1

CDR3: CASSPGQEGYGYTF
DNA: TGTGCCAGCTCACCAGGACAGGAGGGCTATGGCTACACCTTC
J: TRBJ1-2
size: -
V: TRBV18
length: 14
D: TRBD1

CDR3: CASSWDRNSDTQYF
DNA: TGTGCCAGCAGCTGGGACCGAAATTCGGATACGCAGTATTTT
J: TRBJ2-3
size: few
V: TRBV14
length: 14
D: -

CDR3: CAISGTILGGETQYF
DNA: TGTGCCATCAGTGGGACCATTCTGGGGGGAGAGACCCAGTACTTC
J: TRBJ2-5
size: -
V: TRBV10-3
length: 15
D: -

CDR3: CASGTAYQETQYF
DNA: TGTGCCAGCGGGACAGCGTACCAAGAGACCCAGTACTTC
J: TRBJ2-5
size: few
V: TRBV19
length: 13
D: TRBD1

CDR3: CASSVGVGKGAGTGELFF
DNA: TGTGCCAGCAGCGTAGGAGTAGGGAAAGGGGCGGGCACCGGGGAGCTGTTTTTT
J: TRBJ2-2
size: few
V: TRBV9
length: 18
D: -

CDR3: CASSEASAGRETQYF
DNA: TGTGCCAGCAGTGAAGCGTCGGCAGGGCGGGAGACCCAGTACTTC
J: TRBJ2-5
size: -
V: TRBV6-1
length: 15
D: -

CDR3: CASSLVQGYNEQFF
DNA: TGTGCCAGCAGCTTGGTTCAGGGTTACAATGAGCAGTTCTTC
J: TRBJ2-1
size: -
V: TRBV5-4
length: 14
D: -

CDR3: CASSSQGGNTEAFF
DNA: TGTGCCAGCAGTTCACAGGGGGGGAACACTGAAGCTTTCTTT
J: TRBJ1-1
size: -
V: TRBV2
length: 14
D: TRBD1

CDR3: CASSLRSSGANVLTF
DNA: TGTGCCAGCAGCTTACGGTCTTCCGGGGCCAACGTCCTGACTTTC
J: TRBJ2-6
size: few
V: TRBV7-9
length: 15
D: -

CDR3: CASSSGGDYEQYF
DNA: TGTGCCAGCAGCTCGGGGGGCGACTACGAGCAGTACTTC
J: TRBJ2-7
size: -
V: TRBV7-3
length: 13
D: -

CDR3: CASSKPGDSYEQYF
DNA: TGCGCCAGCAGCAAACCTGGGGACTCCTACGAGCAGTACTTC
J: TRBJ2-7
size: -
V: TRBV5-1
length: 14
D: -

CDR3: CASSLSVFNTEAFF
DNA: TGTGCCAGCAGCTTATCAGTTTTCAACACTGAAGCTTTCTTT
J: TRBJ1-1
size: -
V: TRBV7-8
length: 14
D: -

CDR3: CASSLMPENTEAFF
DNA: TGCGCCAGCAGCTTGATGCCCGAGAACACTGAAGCTTTCTTT
J: TRBJ1-1
size: few
V: TRBV5-1
length: 14
D: -

CDR3: CATSKVGNYEQYF
DNA: TGTGCCACCAGCAAAGTGGGGAACTACGAGCAGTACTTC
J: TRBJ2-7
size: few
V: TRBV15
length: 13
D: -

CDR3: CASSLAGSNTGELFF
DNA: TGTGCCAGCAGTCTAGCGGGGTCGAACACCGGGGAGCTGTTTTTT
J: TRBJ2-2
size: few
V: TRBV2
length: 15
D: TRBD2

CDR3: CASSLLFDEQFF
DNA: TGTGCCAGCAGTTTATTGTTCGATGAGCAGTTCTTC
J: TRBJ2-1
size: few
V: TRBV28
length: 12
D: -

CDR3: CASGDKRRFRTGELFF
DNA: TGCGCCAGCGGGGACAAGCGCCGCTTCCGCACCGGGGAGCTGTTTTTT
J: TRBJ2-2
size: -
V: TRBV4-1
length: 16
D: -

CDR3: CASRPRDTGYEQYF
DNA: TGTGCCAGCAGGCCACGGGACACCGGTTACGAGCAGTACTTC
J: TRBJ2-7
size: -
V: TRBV27
length: 14
D: -

CDR3: CASSVDGVTYNEQFF
DNA: TGTGCCAGCAGCGTAGACGGTGTGACCTACAATGAGCAGTTCTTC
J: TRBJ2-1
size: few
V: TRBV9
length: 15
D: -

CDR3: CASSVTSSYNEQFF
DNA: TGTGCCAGCAGTGTAACAAGCTCCTACAATGAGCAGTTCTTC
J: TRBJ2-1
size: -
V: TRBV6-1
length: 14
D: -

CDR3: CASSETPDYGYTF
DNA: TGTGCCAGCAGTGAAACCCCTGACTATGGCTACACCTTC
J: TRBJ1-2
size: few
V: TRBV6-1
length: 13
D: -

CDR3: CAWRVQGLNEKLFF
DNA: TGTGCCTGGAGGGTACAGGGGCTTAATGAAAAACTGTTTTTT
J: TRBJ1-4
size: -
V: TRBV30
length: 14
D: TRBD1

CDR3: CASSPLGQGNTGELFF
DNA: TGTGCCAGCTCACCACTGGGACAGGGGAACACCGGGGAGCTGTTTTTT
J: TRBJ2-2
size: few
V: TRBV18
length: 16
D: TRBD1

CDR3: CASSQGTSRKTGELFF
DNA: TGTGCCAGCAGCCAAGGGACTAGCCGAAAAACCGGGGAGCTGTTTTTT
J: TRBJ2-2
size: -
V: TRBV7-2
length: 16
D: TRBD2